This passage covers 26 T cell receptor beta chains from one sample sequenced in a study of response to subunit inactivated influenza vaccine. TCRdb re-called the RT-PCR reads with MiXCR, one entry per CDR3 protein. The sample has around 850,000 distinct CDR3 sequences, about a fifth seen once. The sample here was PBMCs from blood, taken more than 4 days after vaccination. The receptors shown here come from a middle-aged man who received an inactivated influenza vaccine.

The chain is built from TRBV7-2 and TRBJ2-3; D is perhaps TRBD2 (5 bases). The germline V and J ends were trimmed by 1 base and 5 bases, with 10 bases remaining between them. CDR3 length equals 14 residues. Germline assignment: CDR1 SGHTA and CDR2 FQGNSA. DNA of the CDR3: TGTGCCAGCAGCTTAGGTGGCGGGCTAGATACGCAGTATTTT. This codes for CASSLGGGLDTQYF.

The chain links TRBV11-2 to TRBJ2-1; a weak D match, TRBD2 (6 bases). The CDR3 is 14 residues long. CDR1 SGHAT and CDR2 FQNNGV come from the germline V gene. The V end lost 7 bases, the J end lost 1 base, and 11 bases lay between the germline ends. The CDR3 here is CASTLLASYNEQFF. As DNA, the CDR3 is TGTGCCAGCACCCTACTAGCTTCCTACAATGAGCAGTTCTTC.

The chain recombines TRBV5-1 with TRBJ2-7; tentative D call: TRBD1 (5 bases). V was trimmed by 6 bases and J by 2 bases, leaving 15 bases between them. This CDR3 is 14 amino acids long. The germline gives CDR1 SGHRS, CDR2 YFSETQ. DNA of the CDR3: TGCGCCAGCAACGAGCAGGGTGGGGCCTACGAGCAGTACTTC. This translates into CASNEQGGAYEQYF.

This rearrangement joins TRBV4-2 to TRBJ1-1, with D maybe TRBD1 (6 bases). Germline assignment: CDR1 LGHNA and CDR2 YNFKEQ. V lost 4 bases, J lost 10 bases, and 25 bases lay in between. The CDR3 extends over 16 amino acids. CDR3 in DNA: TGTGCCAGCAGCCCCAATCCGACAGGAAGTCACGCAAGAGCTTTCTTT. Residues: CASSPNPTGSHARAFF.

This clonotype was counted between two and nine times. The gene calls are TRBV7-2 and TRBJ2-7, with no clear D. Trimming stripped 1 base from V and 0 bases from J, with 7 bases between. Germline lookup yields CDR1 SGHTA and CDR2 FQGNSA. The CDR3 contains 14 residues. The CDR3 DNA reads TGTGCCAGCAGCTTAGGTGCCTCCTCCTACGAGCAGTACTTC. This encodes CASSLGASSYEQYF. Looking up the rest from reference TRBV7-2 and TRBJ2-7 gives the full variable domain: GAGVSQSPSNKVTEKGKDVELRCDPISGHTALYWYRQSLGQGLEFLIYFQGNSAPDKSGLPSDRFSAERTGGSVSTLTIQRTQQEDSAVYLCASSLGASSYEQYFGPGTRLTVT.

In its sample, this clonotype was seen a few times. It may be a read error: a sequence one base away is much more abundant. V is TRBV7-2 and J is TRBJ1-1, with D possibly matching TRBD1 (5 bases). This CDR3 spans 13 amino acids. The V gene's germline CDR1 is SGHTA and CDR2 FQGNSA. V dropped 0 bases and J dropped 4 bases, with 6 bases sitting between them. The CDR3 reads CASSLARATEAFF. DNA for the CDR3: TGTGCCAGCAGCTTAGCCAGGGCCACTGAAGCTTTCTTT. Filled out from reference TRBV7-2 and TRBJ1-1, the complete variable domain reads GAGVSQSPSNKVTEKGKDVELRCDPISGHTALYWYRQSLGQGLEFLIYFQGNSAPDKSGLPSDRFSAERTGGSVSTLTIQRTQQEDSAVYLCASSLARATEAFFGQGTRLTVV.

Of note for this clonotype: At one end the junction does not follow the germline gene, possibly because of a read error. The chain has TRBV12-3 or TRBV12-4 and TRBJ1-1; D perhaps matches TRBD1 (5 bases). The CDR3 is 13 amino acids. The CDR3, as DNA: TGTGCCCGCAGCTGGGGCCAGAACACTGAAGCTTTCTTT. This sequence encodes CARSWGQNTEAFF.

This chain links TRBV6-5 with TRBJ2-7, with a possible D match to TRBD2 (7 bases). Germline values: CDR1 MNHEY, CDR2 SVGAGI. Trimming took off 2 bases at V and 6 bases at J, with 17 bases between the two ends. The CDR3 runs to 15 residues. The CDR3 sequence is CASSYGGGAWGEQYF. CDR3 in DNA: TGTGCCAGCAGTTACGGGGGGGGCGCCTGGGGCGAGCAGTACTTC.

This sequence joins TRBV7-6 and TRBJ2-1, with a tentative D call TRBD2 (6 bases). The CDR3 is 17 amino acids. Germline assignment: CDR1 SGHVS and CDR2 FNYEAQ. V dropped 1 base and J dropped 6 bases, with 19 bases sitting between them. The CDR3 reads CASSLESAGFIPNEQFF. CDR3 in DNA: TGTGCCAGCAGCTTAGAGTCGGCGGGATTCATCCCCAATGAGCAGTTCTTC.

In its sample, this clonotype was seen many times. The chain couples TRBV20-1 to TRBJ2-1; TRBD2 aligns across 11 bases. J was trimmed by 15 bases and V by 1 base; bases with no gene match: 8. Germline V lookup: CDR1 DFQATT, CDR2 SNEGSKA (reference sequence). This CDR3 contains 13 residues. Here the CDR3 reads CSARGDSGRGWFF. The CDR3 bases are TGCAGTGCTAGAGGAGATAGCGGGAGGGGGTGGTTCTTC.

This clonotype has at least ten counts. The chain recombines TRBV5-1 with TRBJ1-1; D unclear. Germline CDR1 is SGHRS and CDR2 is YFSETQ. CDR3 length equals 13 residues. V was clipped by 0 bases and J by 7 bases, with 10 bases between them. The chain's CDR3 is CASSLDQRSEAFF. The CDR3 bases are TGCGCCAGCAGCTTGGACCAGCGGAGTGAAGCTTTCTTT.

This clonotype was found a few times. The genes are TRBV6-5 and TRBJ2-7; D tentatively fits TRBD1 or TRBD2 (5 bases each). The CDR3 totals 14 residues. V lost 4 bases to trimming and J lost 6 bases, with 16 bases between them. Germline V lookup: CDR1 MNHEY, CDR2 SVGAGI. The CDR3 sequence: CASSFGTGVFEQYF. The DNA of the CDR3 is TGTGCCAGCAGTTTCGGGACCGGGGTCTTCGAGCAGTACTTC.

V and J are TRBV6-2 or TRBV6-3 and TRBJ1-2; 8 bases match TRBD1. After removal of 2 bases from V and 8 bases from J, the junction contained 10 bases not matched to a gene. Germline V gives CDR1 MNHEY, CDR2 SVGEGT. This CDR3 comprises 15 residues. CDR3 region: CASSYPADRVGGYTF. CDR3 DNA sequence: TGTGCCAGCAGTTACCCTGCGGACAGGGTTGGCGGCTACACCTTC.

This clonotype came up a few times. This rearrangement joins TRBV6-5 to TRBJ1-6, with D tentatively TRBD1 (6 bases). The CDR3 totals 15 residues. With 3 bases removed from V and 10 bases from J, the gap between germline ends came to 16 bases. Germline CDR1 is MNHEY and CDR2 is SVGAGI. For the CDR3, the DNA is TGTGCCAGCAGTTATTTCGGTGGGGGCCGGTCACCCCTCCACTTT. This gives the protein CASSYFGGGRSPLHF.

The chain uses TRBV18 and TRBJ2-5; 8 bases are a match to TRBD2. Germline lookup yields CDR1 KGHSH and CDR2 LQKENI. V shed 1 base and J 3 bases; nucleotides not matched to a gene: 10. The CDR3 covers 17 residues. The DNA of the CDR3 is TGTGCCAGCTCACCACGGGCGAGCGGGGGCGGTGAAGAGACCCAGTACTTC. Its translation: CASSPRASGGGEETQYF.

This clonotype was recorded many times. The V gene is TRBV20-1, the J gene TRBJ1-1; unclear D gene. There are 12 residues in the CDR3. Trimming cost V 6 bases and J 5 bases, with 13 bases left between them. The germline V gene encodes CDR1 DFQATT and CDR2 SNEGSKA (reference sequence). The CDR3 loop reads CSARVGLTEAFF. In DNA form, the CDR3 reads TGCAGTGCCCGAGTGGGGTTGACTGAAGCTTTCTTT.

In DNA, the CDR3 is TGTGCCAGCAGCCTAGACAGGGGCGAATACTATGGCTACACCTTC. As protein: CASSLDRGEYYGYTF. This rearrangement joins TRBV7-9 to TRBJ1-2; 8 bases line up with TRBD1. CDR1 SEHNR and CDR2 FQNEAQ come from the germline V gene (reference sequence). The CDR3 extends over 15 amino acids. J lost 3 bases, V lost 5 bases, and 8 bases had no gene match.

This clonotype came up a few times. CDR3 sequence (DNA): TGTGCCAGCAGCGTAGAAATCTCGTTCTCCTACAATGAGCAGTTCTTC. This sequence encodes CASSVEISFSYNEQFF. This chain uses TRBV9 with TRBJ2-1; D is unclear. The CDR3 has 16 residues. The germline V gene encodes CDR1 SGDLS and CDR2 YYNGEE. V was trimmed by 0 bases and J by 0 bases, leaving 10 bases between them.

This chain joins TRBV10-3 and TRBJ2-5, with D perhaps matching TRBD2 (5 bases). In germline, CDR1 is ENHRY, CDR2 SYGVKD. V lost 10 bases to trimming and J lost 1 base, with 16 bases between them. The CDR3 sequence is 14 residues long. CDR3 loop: CATGEQSLQETQYF. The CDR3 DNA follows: TGTGCCACCGGGGAACAGTCCCTCCAAGAGACCCAGTACTTC.

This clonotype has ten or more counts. The CDR3 DNA sequence: TGCAGTGCTGGACAGGAAAATAGCAATCAGCCCCAGCATTTT. It codes for CSAGQENSNQPQHF. The chain joins TRBV20-1 to TRBJ1-5, with 7 positions matching TRBD1. J lost 0 bases, V lost 5 bases, and 4 bases had no gene match. Per the germline V gene, CDR1 is DFQATT and CDR2 is SNEGSKA (reference sequence). The CDR3 consists of 14 residues.

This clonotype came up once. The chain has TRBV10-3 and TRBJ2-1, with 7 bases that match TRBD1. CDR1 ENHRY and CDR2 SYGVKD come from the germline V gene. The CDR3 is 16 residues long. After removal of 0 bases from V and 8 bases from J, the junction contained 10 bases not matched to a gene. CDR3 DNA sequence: TGTGCCATCAGTGAGTCGGGACAGTCCCCTCTTGATGAGCAGTTCTTC. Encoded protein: CAISESGQSPLDEQFF.

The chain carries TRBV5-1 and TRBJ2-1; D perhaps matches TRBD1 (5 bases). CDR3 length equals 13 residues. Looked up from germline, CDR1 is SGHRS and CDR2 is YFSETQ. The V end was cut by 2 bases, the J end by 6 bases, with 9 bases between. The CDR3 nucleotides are TGCGCCAGCAGCTTAGACAGCTTCAATGAGCAGTTCTTC. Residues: CASSLDSFNEQFF.

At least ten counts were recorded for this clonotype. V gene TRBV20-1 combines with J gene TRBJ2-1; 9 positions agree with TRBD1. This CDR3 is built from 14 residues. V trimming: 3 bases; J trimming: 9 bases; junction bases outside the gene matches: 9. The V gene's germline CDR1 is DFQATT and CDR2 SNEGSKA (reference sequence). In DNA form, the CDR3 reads TGCAGTGCTAGCACAGGGGGCCCCGTCGGTGAGCAGTTCTTC. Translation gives CSASTGGPVGEQFF.

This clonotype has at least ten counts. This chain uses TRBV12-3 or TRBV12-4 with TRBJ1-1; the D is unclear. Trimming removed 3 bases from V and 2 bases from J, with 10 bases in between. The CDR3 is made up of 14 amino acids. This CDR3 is CASSFEISNTEAFF. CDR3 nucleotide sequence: TGTGCCAGCAGTTTCGAGATTTCAAACACTGAAGCTTTCTTT.

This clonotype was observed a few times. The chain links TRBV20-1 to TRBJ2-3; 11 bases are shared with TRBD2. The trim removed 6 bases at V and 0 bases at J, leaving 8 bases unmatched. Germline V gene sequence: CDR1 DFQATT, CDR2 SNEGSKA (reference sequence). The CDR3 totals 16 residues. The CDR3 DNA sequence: TGCAGTGCCCCGGGGACTAGCGGAGAAAGCACAGATACGCAGTATTTT. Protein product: CSAPGTSGESTDTQYF.

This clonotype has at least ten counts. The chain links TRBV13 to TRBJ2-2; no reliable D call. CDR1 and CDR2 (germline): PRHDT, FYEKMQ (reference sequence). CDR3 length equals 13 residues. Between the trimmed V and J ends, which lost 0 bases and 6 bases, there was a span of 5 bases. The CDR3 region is CASSLGWAGELFF. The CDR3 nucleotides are TGTGCCAGCAGCTTAGGTTGGGCCGGGGAGCTGTTTTTT.